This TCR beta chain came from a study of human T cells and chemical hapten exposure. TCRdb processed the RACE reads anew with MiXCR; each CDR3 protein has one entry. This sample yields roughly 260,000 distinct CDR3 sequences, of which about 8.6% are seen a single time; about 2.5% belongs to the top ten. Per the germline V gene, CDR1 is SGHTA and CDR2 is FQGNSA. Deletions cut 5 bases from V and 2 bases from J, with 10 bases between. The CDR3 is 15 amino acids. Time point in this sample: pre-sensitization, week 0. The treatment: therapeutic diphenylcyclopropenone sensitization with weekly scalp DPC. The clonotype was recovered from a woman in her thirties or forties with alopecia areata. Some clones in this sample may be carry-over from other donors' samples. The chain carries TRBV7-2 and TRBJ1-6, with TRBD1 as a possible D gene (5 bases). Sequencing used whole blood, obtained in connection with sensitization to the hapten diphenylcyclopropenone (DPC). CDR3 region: CASSPRGTYNSPLHF. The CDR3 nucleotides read TGTGCCAGCAGCCCCCGGGGCACCTATAATTCACCCCTCCACTTT.